Below are 17 T cell receptor beta chains sequenced from a single sample in a study of response to subunit inactivated influenza vaccine. TCRdb redid the calling of the RT-PCR reads with MiXCR, one entry per CDR3 protein. Among just under 550,000 distinct CDR3 sequences listed, approximately 24% were seen once. These same records also appear under a second study, on T cells expressing NK-cell markers. Per that paper: TCR beta cDNA was generated via 5'RACE template switching incorporating UMIs.

Specimen: CD4+ T cells sorted from PBMCs, collected 11 to 12 days after vaccination. The receptor set was obtained from a middle-aged man who received an inactivated influenza vaccine.

The chain links TRBV6-1 to TRBJ2-2; 8 bases match TRBD1. V was clipped by 6 bases and J by 0 bases; unmatched bases: 3. Germline lookup yields CDR1 MNHNS and CDR2 SASEGT. The CDR3 loop spans 15 amino acids. In nucleotides, the CDR3 is TGTGCCAGCAGGTCGGACAGGGCGAACACCGGGGAGCTGTTTTTT. It yields the protein CASRSDRANTGELFF.

The chain is built from TRBV5-1 and TRBJ2-1, with 12 bases fitting TRBD2. Germline V CDR1 and CDR2: SGHRS, YFSETQ. The trim removed 3 bases at V and 6 bases at J, leaving 4 bases unmatched. The CDR3 totals 15 residues. The CDR3 DNA follows: TGCGCCAGCAGCTGGCTAGCGGGGGGGCTCAATGAGCAGTTCTTC. Protein sequence: CASSWLAGGLNEQFF.

In this sample, this clonotype turned up a few times. The rearrangement links TRBV18 to TRBJ1-3, with D perhaps TRBD1 (5 bases). The CDR3 is 16 amino acids. V lost 6 bases to trimming and J lost 0 bases, with 15 bases between them. The germline gives CDR1 KGHSH, CDR2 LQKENI. The CDR3 sequence: CASSYDRPLSGNTIYF. The CDR3 DNA sequence: TGTGCCAGCTCGTACGACAGACCACTCTCTGGAAACACCATATATTTT.

This clonotype was detected a few times. The chain recombines TRBV6-5 with TRBJ2-4; unclear D gene. Germline CDR1 reads MNHEY; CDR2 reads SVGAGI. CDR3 size: 15 residues. V dropped 2 bases and J dropped 7 bases, with 15 bases sitting between them. DNA of the CDR3: TGTGCCAGCAGTTACGATCAGTCTATCGGGAACATTCAGTACTTC. It is translated as CASSYDQSIGNIQYF.

This clonotype was found a few times. This chain uses TRBV7-9 with TRBJ2-3; 7 nucleotides agree with TRBD1. Germline trimming cut 2 bases from V and 1 base from J; bases unmatched to any gene: 6. Per the germline V gene, CDR1 is SEHNR and CDR2 is FQNEAQ (reference sequence). The CDR3 contains 16 residues. CDR3: CASSLTGTARTDTQYF. The CDR3 DNA is TGTGCCAGCAGCTTAACCGGGACAGCACGCACAGATACGCAGTATTTT. Based on the CDR3 plus reference TRBV7-9 and TRBJ2-3, the full variable domain is DTGVSQNPRHKITKRGQNVTFRCDPISEHNRLYWYRQTLGQGPEFLTYFQNEAQLEKSRLLSDRFSAERPKGSFSTLEIQRTEQGDSAMYLCASSLTGTARTDTQYFGPGTRLTVL.

The rearrangement uses TRBV10-3 and TRBJ2-7; TRBD1 agrees at 9 bases. The germline V gene has CDR1 ENHRY and CDR2 SYGVKD. The trim removed 2 bases at V and 7 bases at J, leaving 6 bases unmatched. CDR3 size: 14 residues. The CDR3 sequence is CAISEGTGFLEQYF. The CDR3 DNA follows: TGTGCCATCAGTGAGGGGACAGGGTTTTTGGAGCAGTACTTC.

This clonotype was counted between two and nine times. The chain combines TRBV3-1 with TRBJ2-2; D gene uncertain. The CDR3 is 15 residues long. V dropped 3 bases and J dropped 5 bases, with 13 bases sitting between them. CDR1 is LGHDT and CDR2 is YNNKEL in the germline V gene (reference sequence). The CDR3: CASSQGWFWTGELFF. Here the CDR3 DNA reads TGTGCCAGCAGCCAGGGGTGGTTCTGGACCGGGGAGCTGTTTTTT.

This clonotype turned up a few times. The chain carries TRBV7-2 and TRBJ2-7; D not resolved. CDR1 is SGHTA, CDR2 FQGNSA, per germline. Trimming stripped 1 base from V and 7 bases from J, with 11 bases between. The length of the CDR3 is 13 residues. CDR3 sequence reads: CASSLVFVGEQYF. CDR3 nucleotide sequence: TGTGCCAGCAGCTTAGTCTTCGTCGGAGAGCAGTACTTC. The variable domain in full, completed from reference TRBV7-2 and TRBJ2-7, reads GAGVSQSPSNKVTEKGKDVELRCDPISGHTALYWYRQSLGQGLEFLIYFQGNSAPDKSGLPSDRFSAERTGGSVSTLTIQRTQQEDSAVYLCASSLVFVGEQYFGPGTRLTVT.

This clonotype occurred many times. V usage is TRBV7-3 and J usage is TRBJ2-7, with 8 bases aligning to TRBD1. The CDR3 has 13 amino acids. V lost 3 bases to trimming and J lost 4 bases; unmatched junction nucleotides: 2. Germline loops: CDR1 SGHTA, CDR2 FQGTGA. CDR3 in amino acids: CASSLTGEYEQYF. The CDR3 region has the DNA TGTGCCAGCAGCTTGACAGGGGAGTACGAGCAGTACTTC.

This chain uses TRBV7-2 with TRBJ2-7; 8 bases match TRBD1. The CDR3 runs to 15 residues. The germline CDR1 and CDR2 sequences are SGHTA and FQGNSA. The trim removed 8 bases at V and 2 bases at J, leaving 11 bases unmatched. The CDR3 spells CASSFKGTGPYEQYF. The DNA for the CDR3 is TGTGCCAGCTCCTTCAAGGGGACAGGTCCCTACGAGCAGTACTTC.

The chain uses TRBV10-3 and TRBJ2-7; D gene unclear. CDR1 and CDR2 (germline): ENHRY, SYGVKD. The CDR3 is 13 amino acids. V lost 2 bases and J lost 2, with 7 bases in between. The CDR3 coding sequence is TGTGCCATCAGTGAGAGGCGGACCTACGAGCAGTACTTC. It encodes CAISERRTYEQYF.

The chain uses TRBV7-9 and TRBJ2-7; weak D call: TRBD2 (7 bases). The ends were cut back, 4 bases at V and 7 bases at J, with 14 bases in the middle. Per germline, CDR1 SEHNR and CDR2 FQNEAQ (reference sequence). This CDR3 has 13 amino acids. CDR3 sequence: CASSYGGPLEQYF. In nucleotides, the CDR3 is TGTGCCAGCAGCTACGGGGGGCCTCTTGAGCAGTACTTC.

The chain couples TRBV7-9 to TRBJ1-3, with D tentatively TRBD1 (6 bases). Germline V gene sequence: CDR1 SEHNR, CDR2 FQNEAQ (reference sequence). V was trimmed by 5 bases and J by 0 bases, leaving 14 bases between them. The CDR3 loop spans 16 amino acids. For the CDR3, the DNA is TGTGCCAGCAGCCCTTGGGGGGGCGGCTCTGGAAACACCATATATTTT. It encodes CASSPWGGGSGNTIYF.

This rearrangement joins TRBV7-2 to TRBJ2-1; D may correspond to TRBD1 or TRBD2 (6 bases each). The CDR3 is 14 amino acids. Germline V gene data show CDR1 as SGHTA and CDR2 as FQGNSA. Trimming shortened V by 0 bases and J by 6 bases, and 9 bases separated the two germline ends. The CDR3 DNA reads as TGTGCCAGCAGCTTAGCGGGGGGCTTCAATGAGCAGTTCTTC. Encoded protein: CASSLAGGFNEQFF.

In its sample, this clonotype was seen a few times. This chain uses TRBV29-1 with TRBJ1-6, with TRBD1 matching over 7 bases. This CDR3 contains 14 residues. CDR1 is SQVTM and CDR2 is ANQGSEA in the germline V gene. J gave up 5 bases and V 6 bases, and 7 bases lay outside the gene matches. The CDR3 loop reads CSVAQGPNNSPLHF. The DNA for the CDR3 is TGCAGCGTGGCACAGGGGCCCAATAATTCACCCCTCCACTTT.

The gene calls are TRBV25-1 and TRBJ2-3, with D unclear. The CDR3 runs to 12 residues. Germline V CDR1 and CDR2: MGHDK, SYGVNS. V lost 8 bases, J lost 1 base, and 7 bases lay in between. CDR3 bases: TGTGCCAGCGCACGGGGCACAGATACGCAGTATTTT. It encodes CASARGTDTQYF.

The chain combines TRBV29-1 with TRBJ2-1; D is perhaps TRBD1 (7 bases). The V and J ends lost 6 bases and 1 base respectively, with 13 bases between them. CDR3 size: 14 residues. Per the germline V gene, CDR1 is SQVTM and CDR2 is ANQGSEA. The CDR3 nucleotides are TGCAGCGTGGCGACAGGGAGGTCCTACAATGAGCAGTTCTTC. It encodes CSVATGRSYNEQFF.